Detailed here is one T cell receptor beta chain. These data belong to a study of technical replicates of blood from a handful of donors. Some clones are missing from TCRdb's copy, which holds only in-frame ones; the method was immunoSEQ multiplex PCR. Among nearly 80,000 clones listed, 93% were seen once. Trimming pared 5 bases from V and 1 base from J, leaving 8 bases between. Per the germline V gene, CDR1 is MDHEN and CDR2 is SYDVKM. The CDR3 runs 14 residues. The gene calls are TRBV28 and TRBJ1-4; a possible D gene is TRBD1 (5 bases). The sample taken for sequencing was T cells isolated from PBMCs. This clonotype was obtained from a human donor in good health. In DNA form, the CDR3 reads TGTGCCAGCAGTCAGACAGTAACTAATGAAAAACTGTTTTTT. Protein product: CASSQTVTNEKLFF.